This T cell receptor beta chain was recorded in a study of control samples from healthy donors and cancer patients. The assay was immunoSEQ multiplex PCR, and TCRdb's table has in-frame clones only and misses some. The sample includes 150,000 to 200,000 clones, roughly 89% of them seen just once. This receptor was obtained from a man aged 25-45 years in good health. Sequenced material: blood.

The CDR3: CASSKTGGLNTEAFF. DNA for the CDR3: TGTGCCAGCAGCAAGACAGGGGGCTTGAACACTGAAGCTTTCTTT. The chain combines TRBV6-5 with TRBJ1-1; TRBD1 agrees at 10 bases. The CDR3 covers 15 residues. CDR1 is MNHEY, CDR2 SVGAGI, per germline. The trim removed 6 bases at V and 0 bases at J, leaving 4 bases unmatched.